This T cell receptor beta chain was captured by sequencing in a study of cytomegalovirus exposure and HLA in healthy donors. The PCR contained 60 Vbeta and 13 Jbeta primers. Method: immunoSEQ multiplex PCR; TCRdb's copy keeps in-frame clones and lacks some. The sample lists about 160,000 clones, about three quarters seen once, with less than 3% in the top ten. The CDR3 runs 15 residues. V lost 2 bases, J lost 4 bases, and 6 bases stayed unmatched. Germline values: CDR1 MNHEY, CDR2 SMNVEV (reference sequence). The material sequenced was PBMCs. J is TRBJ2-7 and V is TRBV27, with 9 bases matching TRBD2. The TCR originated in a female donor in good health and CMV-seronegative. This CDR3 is CASSLGAGGRYEQYF. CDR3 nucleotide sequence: TGTGCCAGCAGTTTAGGAGCGGGAGGACGGTACGAGCAGTACTTC.